These 18 T cell receptor beta chains share one sample of origin, sequenced in a study of cytotoxic CD8 clonotypes in ibrutinib-treated CLL. The table came from immunoSEQ multiplex PCR; TCRdb's copy has only in-frame clones and leaves some out. The profile shows around 300,000 clones, 70% to 80% of them singletons. Sequenced here: PBMCs, sampled before ibrutinib treatment. All receptors derive from a human donor with chronic lymphocytic leukemia.

This chain links TRBV15 with TRBJ1-2; TRBD1 matches 9 bases. CDR1 and CDR2 (germline): LNHNV, YYDKDF (reference sequence). CDR3 length equals 16 residues. With 4 bases clipped from V and 7 bases from J, the junction kept 13 bases outside the gene matches. This CDR3 is CATSTTQDRGMSGYTF. CDR3 DNA sequence: TGTGCCACCAGCACAACTCAAGACAGGGGGATGAGTGGCTACACCTTC.

This clone was seen a handful of times. An end of the junction differs from the germline gene, which may be a read error. The V call is TRBV6-5, the J call TRBJ2-1; 7 nucleotides match TRBD2. Germline V gene data show CDR1 as MNHEY and CDR2 as SVGAGI. The CDR3 is 15 residues long. CDR3 in amino acids: CASSPHQRSGNGQFF. Here the CDR3 DNA reads TGTGCCAGCAGCCCACATCAAAGGAGCGGGAATGGGCAGTTCTTC.

This chain uses TRBV7-7 with TRBJ2-5; TRBD2 is a possible D gene (6 bases). Germline CDR1 SSHAT, CDR2 FNYEAQ (reference sequence). The CDR3 extends over 14 amino acids. V was pared by 5 bases and J by 3 bases, with 13 bases between. The CDR3 sequence: CASSPAAGKETQYF. DNA for the CDR3: TGTGCCAGCAGCCCCGCAGCGGGCAAAGAGACCCAGTACTTC.

The gene calls are TRBV16 and TRBJ2-7; no firm D call. The CDR3 sequence is 13 residues long. Trimming took off 4 bases at V and 3 bases at J, with 10 bases between the two ends. CDR1 is KGHSY and CDR2 is FQNENV in the germline V gene. CDR3 coding DNA: TGTGCCAGCAGCCGGGGTCCCCGCTACGAGCAGTACTTC. Translated, it gives CASSRGPRYEQYF.

The chain recombines TRBV4-2 with TRBJ1-1; D is undetermined. The CDR3 loop spans 15 amino acids. Deletions cut 1 base from V and 0 bases from J, with 9 bases between. CDR1 and CDR2 (germline): LGHNA, YNFKEQ. CDR3 bases: TGTGCCAGCAGCCAAGGGGTCAGGTTGAACACTGAAGCTTTCTTT. Its protein product is CASSQGVRLNTEAFF.

The chain carries TRBV19 and TRBJ2-6; D is uncertain. This CDR3 has 15 residues. V was trimmed by 3 bases and J by 0 bases, leaving 6 bases between them. The germline V gene has CDR1 LNHDA and CDR2 SQIVND (reference sequence). The DNA for the CDR3 is TGTGCCAGTAGTATCCCCAACTCTGGGGCCAACGTCCTGACTTTC. Residues: CASSIPNSGANVLTF.

The chain couples TRBV9 to TRBJ2-1, with TRBD2 matching over 7 bases. V shed 4 bases and J 5 bases; nucleotides not matched to a gene: 9. The germline gives CDR1 SGDLS, CDR2 YYNGEE. This CDR3 is built from 15 residues. The CDR3 sequence: CASSFRAGFNNEQFF. The CDR3 nucleotides are TGTGCCAGCAGCTTTCGAGCGGGATTCAACAATGAGCAGTTCTTC.

This clone was seen only a few times. V and J are TRBV7-2 and TRBJ2-1; D might be TRBD2 (7 bases). V was trimmed by 3 bases and J by 7 bases, leaving 19 bases between them. CDR1 is SGHTA and CDR2 is FQGNSA in the germline V gene. The CDR3 runs to 16 residues. In DNA form, the CDR3 reads TGTGCCAGCAGCTTCGCTAGCGGAGAGGGGGTGAATGAGCAGTTCTTC. Encoded protein: CASSFASGEGVNEQFF.

This chain connects TRBV28 to TRBJ1-5, with D uncertain. CDR1 is MDHEN and CDR2 is SYDVKM in the germline V gene. V gave up 5 bases and J gave up 4 bases, with 12 bases separating them. The CDR3 extends over 14 amino acids. CDR3 in amino acids: CASSQGSWNQPQHF. DNA of the CDR3: TGTGCCAGCAGTCAAGGTAGTTGGAATCAGCCCCAGCATTTT.

The table lists this clone with a count of one. This sequence joins TRBV4-3 and TRBJ2-7; a weak D match, TRBD2 (5 bases). Germline V lookup: CDR1 LGHNA, CDR2 YSLEER. Trimming removed 1 base at V and 4 bases at J, with 14 bases between. The CDR3 contains 15 residues. CDR3 amino acids: CASSQGVLGLYEQYF. The DNA of the CDR3 is TGCGCCAGCAGCCAAGGAGTTCTCGGACTGTACGAGCAGTACTTC.

The chain joins TRBV19 to TRBJ1-5; no clear D. Looked up from germline, CDR1 is LNHDA and CDR2 is SQIVND (reference sequence). The CDR3 runs to 14 residues. Trimming removed 6 bases from V and 4 bases from J, with 13 bases in between. CDR3 in amino acids: CASSWEHANQPQHF. The CDR3 region has the DNA TGTGCCAGTAGCTGGGAGCATGCAAATCAGCCCCAGCATTTT.

This clone was detected only once. V gene TRBV6-5 combines with J gene TRBJ2-7; tentatively, D is TRBD2 (5 bases). V lost 6 bases, J lost 1 base, and 16 bases lay in between. CDR1 MNHEY and CDR2 SVGAGI come from the germline V gene. There are 15 residues in the CDR3. CDR3 protein: CASSRTVGESYEQYF. The CDR3, as DNA: TGTGCCAGCAGCCGGACTGTCGGGGAGTCCTACGAGCAGTACTTC.

This chain uses TRBV15 with TRBJ1-3, with D unclear. With 4 bases removed from V and 0 bases from J, the gap between germline ends came to 1 base. Germline values: CDR1 LNHNV, CDR2 YYDKDF (reference sequence). The CDR3 covers 12 residues. This CDR3 reads CATSNSGNTIYF. DNA for the CDR3: TGTGCCACCAGCAACTCTGGAAACACCATATATTTT.

The chain combines TRBV6-5 with TRBJ2-2; D uncertain. V was clipped by 2 bases and J by 6 bases, with 4 bases between them. CDR3 length: 12 amino acids. Germline-derived CDR1 and CDR2 are MNHEY and SVGAGI. This CDR3 is CASSYGSGELFF. As DNA, the CDR3 is TGTGCCAGCAGTTACGGTTCCGGGGAGCTGTTTTTT.

The rearrangement joins TRBV7-2 to TRBJ2-3; unclear D gene. CDR1 is SGHTA, CDR2 FQGNSA, per germline. V was shortened by 0 bases and J by 3 bases, with 4 bases between the two germline ends. The length of the CDR3 is 13 residues. DNA for the CDR3: TGTGCCAGCAGCTTAGCCCGGACAGATACGCAGTATTTT. As protein: CASSLARTDTQYF.

V gene TRBV11-1 combines with J gene TRBJ1-4; no clear D gene. The CDR3 is 14 amino acids. Looked up from germline, CDR1 is SGHAT and CDR2 is FQDESV (reference sequence). With 5 bases removed from V and 0 bases from J, the gap between germline ends came to 7 bases. The CDR3 loop reads CASSQSATNEKLFF. CDR3 nucleotides: TGTGCCAGCAGCCAGAGTGCAACTAATGAAAAACTGTTTTTT.

The DNA of the CDR3 is TGTGCCAGCAGACGACATGGACAGGGCAATCAGCCCCAGCATTTT. Residues: CASRRHGQGNQPQHF. The V call is TRBV28, the J call TRBJ1-5; TRBD1 matches at 7 bases. Germline CDR1 is MDHEN and CDR2 is SYDVKM. The CDR3 has 15 residues. V gave up 6 bases and J gave up 2 bases; unmatched junction bases: 7.

The chain carries TRBV6-1 and TRBJ2-2, with D perhaps matching TRBD2 (6 bases). The CDR3 contains 15 residues. The germline CDR1 and CDR2 sequences are MNHNS and SASEGT. Between the trimmed V and J ends, which lost 7 bases and 7 bases, there was a span of 19 bases. CDR3 DNA sequence: TGTGCCAGCACAGGGACTTACGAAAGGGTCGGGGAGCTGTTTTTT. Its protein is CASTGTYERVGELFF.